The rows below give T cell receptor beta chains drawn from one sample of a study of T cell responses to AZD1222 COVID-19 vaccine. TCRdb keeps only in-frame clones here, not all; method: immunoSEQ multiplex PCR. The table has 120,000 to 150,000 clones, about nine tenths seen once. The material was peripheral blood, obtained on day 0 of AZD1222 vaccination. These receptors were collected from an adult in good health. Each CDR3 is given with its conserved first and last residue. A D gene is named only where the DNA matches it firmly. Clone size is shown for a subset of rows, as once, few, many or a class of expanded clone.

>-|TRBJ1-1|TRBV19|-
CASSIQGTNTEAFF
TGTGCCAGTAGTATACAGGGTACGAACACTGAAGCTTTCTTT
>few|TRBJ2-6|TRBV29-1|-
CSVETTGGSSGANVLTF
TGCAGCGTTGAAACAACCGGGGGAAGCTCTGGGGCCAACGTCCTGACTTTC
>-|TRBJ2-1|TRBV15|-
CATSGGGGSAYNEQFF
TGTGCCACCAGCGGAGGGGGCGGGAGCGCCTACAATGAGCAGTTCTTC
>-|TRBJ1-6|TRBV6-6|-
CASVILENSPLHF
TGTGCCAGCGTCATTCTGGAAAATTCACCCCTCCACTTT
>-|TRBJ1-1|TRBV6-1|-
CASSEVRGNTEAFF
TGTGCCAGCAGTGAAGTTAGGGGGAACACTGAAGCTTTCTTT
>-|TRBJ2-2|TRBV4-2|TRBD2
CASSQEAGGRTGELFF
TGTGCCAGCAGCCAAGAAGCGGGAGGACGTACCGGGGAGCTGTTTTTT
>-|TRBJ1-1|TRBV11-2|-
CASSSQAAGVMNTEAFF
TGTGCCAGCAGCTCCCAAGCAGCAGGTGTCATGAACACTGAAGCTTTCTTT
>-|TRBJ1-2|TRBV5-4|-
CASSPGGSNYGYTF
TGTGCCAGCAGCCCCGGTGGGAGTAACTATGGCTACACCTTC
>-|TRBJ2-3|TRBV30|-
CAWSVGTDTQYF
TGTGCCTGGAGTGTTGGAACAGATACGCAGTATTTT
>-|TRBJ1-2|TRBV10-3|TRBD1
CAIRMDRDRGNYGYTF
TGTGCCATCAGGATGGACCGGGACAGAGGAAACTATGGCTACACCTTC
>-|TRBJ1-1|TRBV3-1/TRBV3-2|-
CASSQARGGTEAFF
TGTGCCAGCAGCCAGGCCAGGGGTGGGACTGAAGCTTTCTTT
>-|TRBJ1-4|TRBV11-2|TRBD1
CASSLWAGQGGEKLFF
TGTGCCAGCAGCTTATGGGCGGGACAGGGAGGGGAAAAACTGTTTTTT
>-|TRBJ1-2|TRBV27|-
CASSPGIGYTF
TGTGCCAGCAGTCCCGGGATCGGCTACACCTTC
>-|TRBJ2-1|TRBV20-1|TRBD2
CSASPAGQRGLYNEQFF
TGCAGTGCTAGTCCTGCGGGCCAGCGGGGGTTGTACAATGAGCAGTTCTTC
>-|TRBJ1-2|TRBV12-3/TRBV12-4|-
CASTLVPDYGYTF
TGTGCCAGCACTCTAGTACCGGACTATGGCTACACCTTC
>-|TRBJ2-3|TRBV5-4|-
CASSQVLASDTQYF
TGTGCCAGCAGCCAGGTACTAGCTTCAGATACGCAGTATTTT
>-|TRBJ2-7|TRBV12-3/TRBV12-4|-
CASRGYYEQYF
TGTGCCAGCAGAGGATACTACGAGCAGTACTTC
>-|TRBJ2-4|TRBV5-1|-
CASSLGAGENIQYF
TGCGCCAGCAGCTTGGGGGCAGGTGAAAACATTCAGTACTTC
>-|TRBJ2-1|TRBV6-4|TRBD2
CASSVAGGDYNEQFF
TGTGCCAGCAGTGTAGCGGGGGGGGATTACAATGAGCAGTTCTTC
>once|TRBJ1-1|TRBV7-8|-
CASSLAKFGVGEAFF
TGTGCCAGCAGCTTAGCGAAGTTCGGCGTAGGGGAAGCTTTCTTT
>-|TRBJ1-5|TRBV2|-
CASSEQGVGNQPQHF
TGTGCCAGCAGCGAGCAGGGAGTCGGAAATCAGCCCCAGCATTTT
>once|TRBJ1-2|TRBV5-1|-
CASSPDGWSNYGYTF
TGCGCCAGCAGCCCGGACGGATGGTCTAACTATGGCTACACCTTC
>-|TRBJ2-7|TRBV9|TRBD2
CASSSRTSGRLYEQYF
TGTGCCAGCAGCTCGAGGACTAGCGGGAGACTCTACGAGCAGTACTTC
>-|TRBJ1-2|TRBV4-2|-
CASSQDPGDQRRIGYTF
TGTGCCAGCAGCCAAGATCCAGGGGATCAGAGACGTATTGGCTACACCTTC
>once|TRBJ1-2|TRBV28|-
CASSFSDEGYTF
TGTGCCAGCAGTTTTTCAGACGAAGGCTACACCTTC
>-|TRBJ1-4|TRBV5-5|-
CASRSGHNEKLFF
TGTGCCAGCCGATCAGGCCATAATGAAAAACTGTTTTTT
>once|TRBJ2-1|TRBV7-5|-
CARSLVPGYNEQFF
TGTGCCAGAAGCTTAGTTCCAGGTTACAATGAGCAGTTCTTC
>few|TRBJ1-5|TRBV5-1|-
CASSLGDQRGNQPQHF
TGCGCCAGCAGCTTGGGGGACCAAAGGGGCAATCAGCCCCAGCATTTT
>-|TRBJ2-1|TRBV19|TRBD2
CASSTRLAGVANEQFF
TGTGCCAGTAGTACTAGACTAGCGGGAGTAGCCAATGAGCAGTTCTTC
>-|TRBJ1-5|TRBV7-6|TRBD1
CASSLGQGMSQPQHF
TGTGCCAGCAGCTTAGGACAGGGTATGAGTCAGCCCCAGCATTTT
>-|TRBJ1-3|TRBV7-6|-
CASSLTDAGNTIYF
TGTGCCAGCAGCTTGACGGACGCTGGAAACACCATATATTTT
>-|TRBJ1-6|TRBV30|TRBD1
CAWSPGGGSPLHF
TGTGCCTGGAGTCCAGGGGGAGGTTCACCCCTCCACTTT
>few|TRBJ2-6|TRBV6-2/TRBV6-3|-
CASSYAFSGANVLTF
TGTGCCAGCAGTTACGCGTTCTCTGGGGCCAACGTCCTGACTTTC
>-|TRBJ2-3|TRBV6-5|-
CASSYKIGGPQYF
TGTGCCAGCAGTTACAAAATAGGTGGCCCGCAGTATTTT
>-|TRBJ1-5|TRBV5-1|-
CASSLGTGYNQPQHF
TGCGCCAGCAGTCTTGGGACGGGTTACAATCAGCCCCAGCATTTT
>-|TRBJ1-2|TRBV7-8|-
CASSLAGAGGYTF
TGTGCCAGCAGCTTAGCGGGGGCTGGTGGCTACACCTTC
>-|TRBJ1-4|TRBV29-1|-
CSVVDMGEKLFF
TGCAGCGTTGTTGACATGGGTGAAAAACTGTTTTTT
>-|TRBJ2-2|TRBV6-4|-
CASSDRANTGELFF
TGTGCCAGCAGTGACAGGGCGAACACCGGGGAGCTGTTTTTT
>-|TRBJ2-1|TRBV2|-
CASSGRVTIVYEQFF
TGTGCCAGCAGTGGCCGGGTAACGATCGTCTATGAGCAGTTCTTC
>once|TRBJ1-4|TRBV6-6|-
CASSYSSNEKLFF
TGTGCCAGCAGTTACTCAAGTAATGAAAAACTGTTTTTT
>-|TRBJ2-7|TRBV18|-
CASSPLSVSAGTNEQYF
TGTGCCAGCTCACCACTTTCTGTTTCGGCAGGGACCAACGAGCAGTACTTC
>-|TRBJ1-6|TRBV5-1|TRBD1
CASSPSRPGQGDSPLHF
TGCGCCAGCAGCCCCTCTCGTCCGGGACAGGGGGATTCACCCCTCCACTTT
>-|TRBJ1-5|TRBV2|TRBD1
CASRAGTGGNQPQHF
TGTGCCAGCAGGGCCGGGACAGGGGGCAATCAGCCCCAGCATTTT
>-|TRBJ2-2|TRBV6-2/TRBV6-3|TRBD1
CASSLTGTENTGELFF
TGTGCCAGCAGTCTAACCGGGACAGAGAACACCGGGGAGCTGTTTTTT
>-|TRBJ1-2|TRBV19|-
CASGGPTDGHGYTF
TGTGCCAGTGGGGGGCCGACGGACGGTCATGGCTACACCTTC